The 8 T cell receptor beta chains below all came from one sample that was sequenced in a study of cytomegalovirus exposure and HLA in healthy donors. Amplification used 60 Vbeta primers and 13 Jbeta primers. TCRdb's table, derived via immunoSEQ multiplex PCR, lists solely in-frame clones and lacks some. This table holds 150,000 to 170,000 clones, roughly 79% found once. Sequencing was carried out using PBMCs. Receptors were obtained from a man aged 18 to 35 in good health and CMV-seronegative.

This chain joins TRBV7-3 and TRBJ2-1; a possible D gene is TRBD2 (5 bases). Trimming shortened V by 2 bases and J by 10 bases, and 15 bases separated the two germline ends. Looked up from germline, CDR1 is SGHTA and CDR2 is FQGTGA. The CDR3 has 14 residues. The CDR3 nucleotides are TGTGCCAGCAGCTTATTCACGGAAACGGGAGAGCAGTTCTTC. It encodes CASSLFTETGEQFF.

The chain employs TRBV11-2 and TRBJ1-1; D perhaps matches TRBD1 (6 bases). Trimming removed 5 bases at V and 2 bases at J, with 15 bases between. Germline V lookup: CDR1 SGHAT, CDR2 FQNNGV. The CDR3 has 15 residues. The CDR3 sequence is CASSLSGTHNTEAFF. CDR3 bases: TGTGCCAGCAGCCTGTCCGGGACACATAACACTGAAGCTTTCTTT.

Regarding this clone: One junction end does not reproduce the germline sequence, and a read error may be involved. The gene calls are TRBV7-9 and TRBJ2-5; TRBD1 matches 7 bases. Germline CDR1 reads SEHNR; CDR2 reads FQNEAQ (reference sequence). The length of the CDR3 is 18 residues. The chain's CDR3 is CSSSLNRFGQGVEETQYF. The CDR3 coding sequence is TGTTCCAGCAGCTTAAATCGATTCGGGCAGGGGGTAGAAGAGACCCAGTACTTC.

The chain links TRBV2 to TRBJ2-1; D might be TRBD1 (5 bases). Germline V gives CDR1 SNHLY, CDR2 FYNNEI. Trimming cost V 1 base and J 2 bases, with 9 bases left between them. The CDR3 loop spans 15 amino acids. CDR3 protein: CASSEVWTTYNEQFF. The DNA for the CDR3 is TGTGCCAGCAGTGAAGTATGGACAACCTACAATGAGCAGTTCTTC.

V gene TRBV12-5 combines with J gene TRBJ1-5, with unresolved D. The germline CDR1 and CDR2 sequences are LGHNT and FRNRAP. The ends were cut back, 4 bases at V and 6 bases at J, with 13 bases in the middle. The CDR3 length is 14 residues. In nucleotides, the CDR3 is TGTGCTAGTGGTTCGCCGCTACTTGGTCAGCCCCAGCATTTT. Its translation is CASGSPLLGQPQHF.

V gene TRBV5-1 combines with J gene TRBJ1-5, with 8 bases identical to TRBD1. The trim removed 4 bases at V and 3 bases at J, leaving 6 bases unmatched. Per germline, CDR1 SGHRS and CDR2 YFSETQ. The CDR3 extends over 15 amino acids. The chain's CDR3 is CASSIGQGPNQPQHF. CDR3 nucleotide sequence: TGCGCCAGCAGCATCGGACAGGGTCCCAATCAGCCCCAGCATTTT.

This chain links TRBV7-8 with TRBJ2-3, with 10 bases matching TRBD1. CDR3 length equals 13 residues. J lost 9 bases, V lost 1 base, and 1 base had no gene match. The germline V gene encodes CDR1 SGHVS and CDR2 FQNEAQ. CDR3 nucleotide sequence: TGTGCCAGCAGCTTAGGGGACAGGGGAACGCAGTATTTT. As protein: CASSLGDRGTQYF.

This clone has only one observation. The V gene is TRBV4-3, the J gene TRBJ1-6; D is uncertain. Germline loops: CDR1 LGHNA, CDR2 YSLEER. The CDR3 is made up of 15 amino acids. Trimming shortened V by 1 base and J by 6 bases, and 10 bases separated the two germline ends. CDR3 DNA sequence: TGCGCCAGCAGCCAAGTGTCGGGGAGTAATTCACCCCTCCACTTT. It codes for CASSQVSGSNSPLHF.